This TCR beta chain comes out of a study of T-cell memory formation after mild COVID-19. This clonotype was counted only a few times. Trimming removed 4 bases from V and 1 base from J, with 16 bases in between. Per the germline V gene, CDR1 is SGDLS and CDR2 is YYNGEE. This CDR3 contains 16 residues. One entry per CDR3 protein, called by TCRdb with MiXCR from the 5' RACE reads. The sample has fewer than 350,000 distinct CDR3 sequences; about 15% are singletons. Input material: PBMCs or a T cell subset sorted from them (not recorded which). This chain uses TRBV9 with TRBJ2-3; D not certain. The TCR sequence derives from a man aged 18 to 30 who had mild COVID-19 (a few samples of this study predate the infection). Cell type and time point are not known. The CDR3 DNA reads TGTGCCAGCAGCCCCAGAGCCGATTTCCGCACAGATACGCAGTATTTT. Translated: CASSPRADFRTDTQYF.